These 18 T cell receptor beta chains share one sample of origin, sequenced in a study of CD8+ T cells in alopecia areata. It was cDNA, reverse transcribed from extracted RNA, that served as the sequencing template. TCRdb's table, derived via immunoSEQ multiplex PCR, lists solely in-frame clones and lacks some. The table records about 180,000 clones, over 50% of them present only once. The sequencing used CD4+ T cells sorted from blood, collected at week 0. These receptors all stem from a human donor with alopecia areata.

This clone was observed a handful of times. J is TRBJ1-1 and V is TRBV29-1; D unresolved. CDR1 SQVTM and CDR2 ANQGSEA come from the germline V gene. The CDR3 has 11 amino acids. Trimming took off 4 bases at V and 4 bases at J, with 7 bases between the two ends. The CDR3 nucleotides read TGCAGCGTTGTTAAGTTCACTGAAGCTTTCTTT. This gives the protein CSVVKFTEAFF.

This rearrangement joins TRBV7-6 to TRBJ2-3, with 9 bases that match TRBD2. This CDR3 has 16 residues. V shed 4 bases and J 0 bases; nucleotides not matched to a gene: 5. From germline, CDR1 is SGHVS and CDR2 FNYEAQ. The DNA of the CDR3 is TGTGCCAGCAGCTCGGGGACTAGCCTTAGCACAGATACGCAGTATTTT. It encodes CASSSGTSLSTDTQYF.

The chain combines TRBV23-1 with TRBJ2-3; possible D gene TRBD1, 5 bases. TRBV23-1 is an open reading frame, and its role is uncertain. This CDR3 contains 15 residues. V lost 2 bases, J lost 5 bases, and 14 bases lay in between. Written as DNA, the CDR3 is TGCGCCAGCAGTCAAACATCAGGGATGCAAGATACGCAGTATTTT. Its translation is CASSQTSGMQDTQYF.

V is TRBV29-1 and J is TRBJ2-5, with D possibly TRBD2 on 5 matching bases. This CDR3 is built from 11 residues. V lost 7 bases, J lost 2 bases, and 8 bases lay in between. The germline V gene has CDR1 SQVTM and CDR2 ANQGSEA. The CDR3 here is CSADFQETQYF. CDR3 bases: TGCAGCGCGGACTTTCAAGAGACCCAGTACTTC.

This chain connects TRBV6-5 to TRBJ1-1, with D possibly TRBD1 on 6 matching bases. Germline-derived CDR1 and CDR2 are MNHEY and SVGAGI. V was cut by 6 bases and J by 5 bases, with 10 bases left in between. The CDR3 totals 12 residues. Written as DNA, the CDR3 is TGTGCCAGCAGGCTAAGGGGGACTGAAGCTTTCTTT. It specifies CASRLRGTEAFF.

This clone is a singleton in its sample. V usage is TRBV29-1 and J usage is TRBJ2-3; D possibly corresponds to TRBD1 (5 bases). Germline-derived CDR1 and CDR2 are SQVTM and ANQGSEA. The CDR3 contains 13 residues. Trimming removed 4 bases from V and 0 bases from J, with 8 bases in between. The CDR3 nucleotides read TGCAGCGTTGGGACAATAAGCACAGATACGCAGTATTTT. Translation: CSVGTISTDTQYF.

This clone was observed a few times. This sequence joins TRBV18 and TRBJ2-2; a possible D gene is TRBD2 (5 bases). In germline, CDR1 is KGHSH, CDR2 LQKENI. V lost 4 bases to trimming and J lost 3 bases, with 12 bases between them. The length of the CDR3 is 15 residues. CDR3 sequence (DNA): TGTGCCAGCTCACAAAGGACTGGGGACACCGGGGAGCTGTTTTTT. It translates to CASSQRTGDTGELFF.

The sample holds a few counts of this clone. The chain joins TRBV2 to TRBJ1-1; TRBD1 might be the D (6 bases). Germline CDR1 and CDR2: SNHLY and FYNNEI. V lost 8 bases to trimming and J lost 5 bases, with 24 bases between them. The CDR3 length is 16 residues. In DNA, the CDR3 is TGTGCCAGCTCCGGCTGGGGGCAGGGATCAGTTACTGAAGCTTTCTTT. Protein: CASSGWGQGSVTEAFF.

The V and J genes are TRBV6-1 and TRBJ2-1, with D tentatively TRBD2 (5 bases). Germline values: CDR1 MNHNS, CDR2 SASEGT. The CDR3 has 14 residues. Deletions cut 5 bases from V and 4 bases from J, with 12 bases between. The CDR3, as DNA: TGTGCCAGCAGTCCCCGAGGGAGTTACAATGAGCAGTTCTTC. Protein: CASSPRGSYNEQFF.

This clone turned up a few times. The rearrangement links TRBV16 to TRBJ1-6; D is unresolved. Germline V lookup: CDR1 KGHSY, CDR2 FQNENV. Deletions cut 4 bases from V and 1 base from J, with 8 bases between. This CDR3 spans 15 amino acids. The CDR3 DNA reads TGTGCCAGCAGCCCGACGGGGTCCTATAATTCACCCCTCCACTTT. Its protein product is CASSPTGSYNSPLHF.

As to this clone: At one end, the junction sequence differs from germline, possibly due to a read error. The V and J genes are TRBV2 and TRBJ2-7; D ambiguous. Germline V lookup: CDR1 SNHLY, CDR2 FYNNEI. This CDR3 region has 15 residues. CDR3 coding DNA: TGTGCCAGCAGGGAAGTGCCGTCGGACGGTGTGGAGCAGTACTTC. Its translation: CASREVPSDGVEQYF.

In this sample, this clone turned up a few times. The CDR3 nucleotides are TGTGCCTGGAGTGTCGGACCTGAACGGGTTGAAGCTTTCTTT. Translation gives CAWSVGPERVEAFF. The chain links TRBV30 to TRBJ1-1; D unclear. The V end was cut by 0 bases, the J end by 7 bases, with 15 bases between. This CDR3 spans 14 amino acids. Germline CDR1 is GTSNPN and CDR2 is SVGIG (reference sequence).

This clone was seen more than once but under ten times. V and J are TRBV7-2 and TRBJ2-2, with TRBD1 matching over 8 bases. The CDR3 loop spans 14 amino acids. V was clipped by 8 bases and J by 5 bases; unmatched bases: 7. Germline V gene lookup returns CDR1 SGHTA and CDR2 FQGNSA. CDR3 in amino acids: CASRTRQGTGELFF. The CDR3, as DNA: TGTGCCAGCCGAACTCGACAGGGGACCGGGGAGCTGTTTTTT.

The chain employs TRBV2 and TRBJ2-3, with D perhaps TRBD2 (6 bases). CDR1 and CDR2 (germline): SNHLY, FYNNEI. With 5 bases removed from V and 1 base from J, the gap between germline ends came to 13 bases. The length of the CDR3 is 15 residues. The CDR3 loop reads CASSTLARGTDTQYF. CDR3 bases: TGTGCCAGCAGTACCCTAGCGAGGGGCACAGATACGCAGTATTTT.

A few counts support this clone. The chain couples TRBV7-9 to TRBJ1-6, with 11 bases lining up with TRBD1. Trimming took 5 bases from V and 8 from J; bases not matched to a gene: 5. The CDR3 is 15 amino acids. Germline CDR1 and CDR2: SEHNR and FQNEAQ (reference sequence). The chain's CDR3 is CASSLGQGADSPLHF. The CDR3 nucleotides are TGTGCCAGCAGCCTCGGACAGGGGGCTGATTCACCCCTCCACTTT.

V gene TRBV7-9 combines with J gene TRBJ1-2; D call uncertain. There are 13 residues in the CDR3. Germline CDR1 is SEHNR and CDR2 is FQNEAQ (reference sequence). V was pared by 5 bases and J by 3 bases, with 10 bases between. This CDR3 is CASSPGGDYGYTF. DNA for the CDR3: TGTGCCAGCAGCCCGGGCGGCGACTATGGCTACACCTTC.

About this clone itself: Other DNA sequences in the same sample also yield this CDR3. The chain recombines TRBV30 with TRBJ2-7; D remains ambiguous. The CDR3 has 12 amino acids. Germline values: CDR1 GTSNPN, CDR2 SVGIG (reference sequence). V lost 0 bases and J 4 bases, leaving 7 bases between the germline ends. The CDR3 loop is CAWSVLGYEQYF. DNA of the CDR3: TGTGCCTGGAGTGTACTCGGGTACGAGCAGTACTTC.

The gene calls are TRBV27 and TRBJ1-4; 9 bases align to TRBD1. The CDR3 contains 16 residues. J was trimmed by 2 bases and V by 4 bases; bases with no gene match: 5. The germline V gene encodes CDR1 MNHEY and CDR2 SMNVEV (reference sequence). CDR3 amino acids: CASSSRTGATNEKLFF. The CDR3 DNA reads TGTGCCAGCAGTTCGCGGACAGGGGCGACTAATGAAAAACTGTTTTTT. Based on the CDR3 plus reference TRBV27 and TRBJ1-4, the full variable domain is EAQVTQNPRYLITVTGKKLTVTCSQNMNHEYMSWYRQDPGLGLRQIYYSMNVEVTDKGDVPEGYKVSRKEKRNFPLILESPSPNQTSLYFCASSSRTGATNEKLFFGSGTQLSVL.